This T cell receptor beta chain was sequenced in a study of CD8+ T cells in alopecia areata. Study-wide points: Against the mouse data, patients shared TCRs less clearly, possibly for HLA reasons.

Germline CDR1 reads MDHEN; CDR2 reads SYDVKM. The CDR3 has 14 residues. The V end was cut by 2 bases, the J end by 7 bases, with 11 bases between. This clone has just a few counts. Its target is not known. The treatment was: oral pan-JAK inhibitor, 5-10 mg twice daily. It was cDNA, reverse transcribed from extracted RNA, that served as the sequencing template. Clones were sequenced by immunoSEQ multiplex PCR, and TCRdb holds only the in-frame ones, with some missing. This sample has over 150,000 clones, with 60% to 70% found just once. V usage is TRBV28 and J usage is TRBJ2-2, with unresolved D. The sequence was collected from a human donor with alopecia areata. Sequencing used CD4+ T cells sorted from blood, obtained at week 4, from a patient treated with tofacitinib. The CDR3 loop is CASSLDGVVGELFF. Here the CDR3 DNA reads TGTGCCAGCAGTTTAGATGGGGTTGTCGGGGAGCTGTTTTTT.